A single sample gave rise to the 30 T cell receptor beta chains below, sequenced in a study of OX40 agonist ivuxolimab in advanced cancers. The data were produced by immunoSEQ multiplex PCR, yet TCRdb's version contains in-frame clones alone and is incomplete. Of 85,000 to 95,000 clones detected, more than 85% appear once; the ten largest clones hold roughly 2.5%. Sequenced material: CD4+ or CD8+ T cells sorted from blood, taken in a trial of the OX40 agonist ivuxolimab. These receptors originate from an adult with an advanced solid tumor such as melanoma, head and neck, liver or kidney cancer.

The chain carries TRBV29-1 and TRBJ2-1; 8 bases agree with TRBD2. After removal of 0 bases from V and 7 bases from J, the junction contained 8 bases not matched to a gene. From germline, CDR1 is SQVTM and CDR2 ANQGSEA. The CDR3 is 15 residues long. In nucleotides, the CDR3 is TGCAGCGTTGAAGATCTGAGCGGGAGCTGGAATGAGCAGTTCTTC. This gives the protein CSVEDLSGSWNEQFF.

The V gene is TRBV7-9, the J gene TRBJ2-5; TRBD2 matches at 10 bases. The CDR3 extends over 15 amino acids. Germline CDR1 reads SEHNR; CDR2 reads FQNEAQ (reference sequence). V shed 5 bases, J shed 2 bases, and the junction held 5 bases outside the gene matches. CDR3 region: CASSAPLAGQETQYF. DNA for the CDR3: TGTGCCAGCAGCGCCCCACTAGCGGGGCAAGAGACCCAGTACTTC.

The chain joins TRBV5-1 to TRBJ2-2, with 8 bases fitting TRBD2. The CDR3 has 16 amino acids. The ends lost 4 bases at V and 0 bases at J; junction bases unmatched: 5. CDR1 and CDR2 (germline): SGHRS, YFSETQ. The CDR3 protein is CASSPQGLANTGELFF. The CDR3 DNA reads TGCGCCAGCAGCCCCCAGGGACTAGCGAACACCGGGGAGCTGTTTTTT.

The gene calls are TRBV7-9 and TRBJ2-2; maybe TRBD2 (6 bases). V shed 2 bases and J shed 3 bases, with 16 bases lying between them. Per germline, CDR1 SEHNR and CDR2 FQNEAQ (reference sequence). The CDR3 spans 17 residues. CDR3: CASSLSAAGPYTGELFF. CDR3 nucleotides: TGTGCCAGCAGCTTATCGGCCGCGGGACCTTACACCGGGGAGCTGTTTTTT.

The CDR3 here is CASSPGLAARSSYNEQFF. The CDR3 DNA sequence: TGTGCCAGCAGCCCGGGACTAGCAGCCCGGAGCTCCTACAATGAGCAGTTCTTC. The chain recombines TRBV9 with TRBJ2-1, with TRBD2 identical over 9 bases. Germline-derived CDR1 and CDR2 are SGDLS and YYNGEE. Trimming removed 4 bases from V and 0 bases from J; junction bases left unmatched: 11. This CDR3 comprises 18 residues. Variable domain in full (rest from reference TRBV9 and TRBJ2-1): DSGVTQTPKHLITATGQRVTLRCSPRSGDLSVYWYQQSLDQGLQFLIQYYNGEERAKGNILERFSAQQFPDLHSELNLSSLELGDSALYFCASSPGLAARSSYNEQFFGPGTRLTVL.

The chain carries TRBV5-4 and TRBJ2-7; 11 nucleotides line up with TRBD2. CDR3 size: 16 residues. Germline-derived CDR1 and CDR2 are SGHNT and YYREEE (reference sequence). J lost 0 bases, V lost 3 bases, and 5 bases had no gene match. CDR3 amino acids: CASSSIAGGSSYEQYF. CDR3 DNA sequence: TGTGCCAGCAGCTCCATAGCGGGAGGGAGCTCCTACGAGCAGTACTTC.

The chain combines TRBV4-3 with TRBJ2-1; D is perhaps TRBD1 (6 bases). Germline CDR1 LGHNA, CDR2 YSLEER. CDR3 size: 14 residues. Trimming pared 3 bases from V and 7 bases from J, leaving 13 bases between. CDR3 DNA sequence: TGCGCCAGCAGCCAGGAAGGGGGAGAAAATGAGCAGTTCTTC. Residues: CASSQEGGENEQFF.

The chain links TRBV18 to TRBJ2-3; TRBD2 matches at 8 bases. With 0 bases clipped from V and 0 bases from J, the junction kept 2 bases outside the gene matches. The CDR3 has 16 amino acids. The germline CDR1 and CDR2 sequences are KGHSH and LQKENI. CDR3 sequence: CASSPPRGESTDTQYF. Written as DNA, the CDR3 is TGTGCCAGCTCACCACCGCGGGGGGAAAGCACAGATACGCAGTATTTT.

The chain combines TRBV7-2 with TRBJ2-7; D might be TRBD2 (5 bases). This CDR3 has 13 amino acids. From germline, CDR1 is SGHTA and CDR2 FQGNSA. Trimming cost V 1 base and J 3 bases, with 7 bases left between them. This chain's CDR3 is CASSLELDYEQYF. CDR3 DNA sequence: TGTGCCAGCAGCTTAGAACTAGACTACGAGCAGTACTTC.

This clone was seen once. The chain employs TRBV19 and TRBJ2-1; D is tentatively TRBD1 or TRBD2 (6 bases each). This CDR3 comprises 15 residues. Germline V lookup: CDR1 LNHDA, CDR2 SQIVND (reference sequence). V lost 9 bases and J 3 bases, leaving 18 bases between the germline ends. The CDR3 DNA reads TGTGCCAGCAGCCTAGGGGGGAGTAACTACAATGAGCAGTTCTTC. Protein product: CASSLGGSNYNEQFF.

The chain uses TRBV2 and TRBJ2-1; 10 bases map to TRBD2. From germline, CDR1 is SNHLY and CDR2 FYNNEI. The length of the CDR3 is 19 residues. The trim removed 5 bases at V and 7 bases at J, leaving 20 bases unmatched. The CDR3: CASSLNPPGLAGVKNEQFF. The CDR3 coding sequence is TGTGCCAGCAGTCTAAACCCCCCGGGGCTAGCGGGAGTTAAGAATGAGCAGTTCTTC.

The chain employs TRBV11-2 and TRBJ1-4; the D gene is possibly TRBD1 (6 bases). Deletions cut 2 bases from V and 8 bases from J, with 12 bases between. CDR1 is SGHAT and CDR2 is FQNNGV in the germline V gene. The CDR3 runs to 14 residues. The CDR3 coding sequence is TGTGCCAGCAGCTTACAGGGGCTGGGGGAAAAACTGTTTTTT. Its translation is CASSLQGLGEKLFF. The full variable domain, rest sourced from reference TRBV11-2 and TRBJ1-4, is EAGVAQSPRYKIIEKRQSVAFWCNPISGHATLYWYQQILGQGPKLLIQFQNNGVVDDSQLPKDRFSAERLKGVDSTLKIQPAKLEDSAVYLCASSLQGLGEKLFFGSGTQLSVL.

The rearrangement links TRBV6-1 to TRBJ1-1; D not resolved. CDR1 MNHNS and CDR2 SASEGT come from the germline V gene. CDR3 length: 15 residues. V was clipped by 2 bases and J by 4 bases, with 14 bases between them. The CDR3 DNA sequence: TGTGCCAGCAGTGAAAATGCCCTCTCCGGCACTGAAGCTTTCTTT. Protein sequence: CASSENALSGTEAFF.

This chain joins TRBV5-1 and TRBJ2-3; 8 bases align to TRBD1. V trimming: 2 bases; J trimming: 3 bases; junction bases outside the gene matches: 2. CDR1 is SGHRS and CDR2 is YFSETQ in the germline V gene. This CDR3 is built from 14 residues. The CDR3 sequence is CASSFRGPTDTQYF. In nucleotides, the CDR3 is TGCGCCAGCAGCTTCAGGGGGCCGACAGATACGCAGTATTTT.

This clone was seen a single time. The chain links TRBV4-2 to TRBJ2-1, with TRBD2 as a possible D gene (6 bases). This CDR3 has 19 amino acids. The germline V gene has CDR1 LGHNA and CDR2 YNFKEQ. The V gene lost 0 bases and the J gene lost 9 bases, with 27 bases spanning the gap. CDR3 amino acids: CASSQDTLSVLGGESEQFF. Here the CDR3 DNA reads TGTGCCAGCAGCCAAGATACCCTGTCGGTTCTGGGGGGAGAGAGTGAGCAGTTCTTC.

This chain uses TRBV19 with TRBJ2-7; TRBD2 matches 10 bases. The CDR3 has 16 amino acids. V was pared by 6 bases and J by 2 bases, with 10 bases of the junction left unmatched. The germline V gene has CDR1 LNHDA and CDR2 SQIVND (reference sequence). The CDR3, as DNA: TGTGCCAGTAGGTCCTTGGCTAGCGGGAGCACCTACGAGCAGTACTTC. Its translation is CASRSLASGSTYEQYF.

V is TRBV5-1 and J is TRBJ2-5, with a possible D match to TRBD2 (6 bases). The germline gives CDR1 SGHRS, CDR2 YFSETQ. The CDR3 has 14 amino acids. Trimming stripped 5 bases from V and 7 bases from J, with 18 bases between. This chain's CDR3 is CASRIAAPGGTQYF. CDR3 coding DNA: TGCGCCAGCAGGATAGCGGCCCCTGGGGGGACCCAGTACTTC.

This clone was seen a handful of times. The V gene is TRBV2, the J gene TRBJ2-7, with D unresolved. In germline, CDR1 is SNHLY, CDR2 FYNNEI. Trimming took off 5 bases at V and 2 bases at J, with 7 bases between the two ends. The CDR3 contains 12 residues. Here the CDR3 DNA reads TGTGCCAGCAGTACTGGGCCCTACGAGCAGTACTTC. It encodes CASSTGPYEQYF.

J is TRBJ1-4 and V is TRBV5-1; 9 bases map to TRBD1. After removal of 1 base from V and 4 bases from J, the junction contained 11 bases not matched to a gene. Germline CDR1 and CDR2: SGHRS and YFSETQ. The CDR3 has 18 residues. In DNA form, the CDR3 reads TGCGCCAGCAGCTTGACGGGACAGGGCCCTCCGGGTAATGAAAAACTGTTTTTT. It translates to CASSLTGQGPPGNEKLFF.

This clone occurred a few times. The chain recombines TRBV2 with TRBJ1-1; D is ambiguous. Germline V gives CDR1 SNHLY, CDR2 FYNNEI. The CDR3 contains 13 residues. V shed 7 bases and J shed 0 bases, with 9 bases lying between them. The CDR3 DNA follows: TGTGCCAGCATTAGGGAGGTGAACACTGAAGCTTTCTTT. This translates into CASIREVNTEAFF.

The J gene is TRBJ2-1, the V gene TRBV19; D is uncertain. The CDR3 is made up of 13 amino acids. Trimming left V 4 bases short and J 4 bases short, with 8 bases between. Germline CDR1 and CDR2: LNHDA and SQIVND (reference sequence). CDR3 in amino acids: CASSRDGYNEQFF. The CDR3 DNA follows: TGTGCCAGTAGTAGAGACGGATACAATGAGCAGTTCTTC.

The CDR3 loop is CATRGGFGNQPQHF. The CDR3 DNA follows: TGTGCCACCCGGGGGGGTTTTGGCAATCAGCCCCAGCATTTT. The chain joins TRBV6-1 to TRBJ1-5; maybe TRBD1 (5 bases). This CDR3 is built from 14 residues. Trimming cost V 10 bases and J 2 bases, with 15 bases left between them. The germline V gene encodes CDR1 MNHNS and CDR2 SASEGT.

This chain links TRBV28 with TRBJ1-2; D is possibly TRBD1 (6 bases). The CDR3 runs to 15 residues. Germline V CDR1 and CDR2: MDHEN, SYDVKM. The germline V and J ends were trimmed by 5 bases and 4 bases, with 17 bases remaining between them. The CDR3 loop is CASSIGGGGSYGYTF. CDR3 in DNA: TGTGCCAGCAGTATAGGAGGGGGAGGAAGCTATGGCTACACCTTC.

This chain links TRBV12-5 with TRBJ2-7; TRBD1 aligns across 8 bases. Germline V lookup: CDR1 LGHNT, CDR2 FRNRAP. The CDR3 totals 16 residues. J lost 0 bases, V lost 0 bases, and 4 bases had no gene match. CDR3 sequence (DNA): TGTGCTAGTGGTTTGGTATACAGGGGGGTCTCCTACGAGCAGTACTTC. Translating it yields CASGLVYRGVSYEQYF.

This sequence joins TRBV5-4 and TRBJ2-3, with no clear D. The CDR3 spans 16 residues. The germline V gene has CDR1 SGHNT and CDR2 YYREEE (reference sequence). V lost 3 bases and J 1 base, leaving 15 bases between the germline ends. DNA for the CDR3: TGTGCCAGCAGCTCAGGAGAGCCCCGGGGCACAGATACGCAGTATTTT. Encoded protein: CASSSGEPRGTDTQYF.

J is TRBJ2-2 and V is TRBV7-3; D remains ambiguous. This CDR3 has 14 residues. The V gene's germline CDR1 is SGHTA and CDR2 FQGTGA. V lost 3 bases and J 6 bases, leaving 11 bases between the germline ends. CDR3 nucleotide sequence: TGTGCCAGCAGCTTGGGAACAACCCCCGGGGAGCTGTTTTTT. Amino acid sequence: CASSLGTTPGELFF.

This chain uses TRBV19 with TRBJ2-5; D may be TRBD2 (6 bases). Germline V CDR1 and CDR2: LNHDA, SQIVND (reference sequence). CDR3 length: 13 amino acids. Trimming pared 5 bases from V and 5 bases from J, leaving 12 bases between. CDR3 region: CASSGGLRETQYF. CDR3 bases: TGTGCCAGTAGTGGAGGGTTAAGGGAGACCCAGTACTTC.

The chain joins TRBV28 to TRBJ1-2, with a tentative D call TRBD1 (5 bases). Trimming removed 6 bases at V and 2 bases at J, with 16 bases between. The CDR3 totals 15 residues. Germline V gene lookup returns CDR1 MDHEN and CDR2 SYDVKM. DNA for the CDR3: TGTGCCAGCAGGTCCTCGGGGACGGGAAACTATGGCTACACCTTC. Amino acid sequence: CASRSSGTGNYGYTF.

This clone was recorded once. The chain is built from TRBV7-6 and TRBJ2-7, with D perhaps matching TRBD2 (5 bases). CDR3 length: 15 residues. The germline gives CDR1 SGHVS, CDR2 FNYEAQ. The ends were cut back, 5 bases at V and 2 bases at J, with 16 bases in the middle. This CDR3 is CASSPFEGPTYEQYF. In DNA, the CDR3 is TGTGCCAGCAGCCCGTTCGAGGGCCCCACCTACGAGCAGTACTTC. Supplemented by reference TRBV7-6 and TRBJ2-7, the full variable domain reads GAGVSQSPRYKVTKRGQDVALRCDPISGHVSLYWYRQALGQGPEFLTYFNYEAQQDKSGLPNDRFSAERPEGSISTLTIQRTEQRDSAMYRCASSPFEGPTYEQYFGPGTRLTVT.

This chain links TRBV11-1 with TRBJ1-5; D is uncertain. The length of the CDR3 is 13 residues. The germline V gene has CDR1 SGHAT and CDR2 FQDESV (reference sequence). V lost 5 bases and J 7 bases, leaving 12 bases between the germline ends. CDR3 loop: CASSPYAGQPQHF. The DNA of the CDR3 is TGTGCCAGCAGCCCTTACGCGGGGCAGCCCCAGCATTTT.